This entry lists 8 T cell receptor beta chains sequenced from one sample in a study of blood T cell repertoires in COVID-19. Only in-frame clones appear in the TCRdb table, and some are missing; sequencing was by immunoSEQ multiplex PCR. Here the sample spans 55,000 to 70,000 clones, 70% to 90% being singletons. The sample was peripheral blood. The receptors were gathered from a woman aged 50 to 60 with COVID-19, enrolled during active disease.

J is TRBJ2-1 and V is TRBV3-1 (or the pseudogene TRBV3-2); D not resolved. The germline gives CDR1 LGHDT, CDR2 YNNKEL (reference sequence). The CDR3 runs to 15 residues. Trimming pared 3 bases from V and 0 bases from J, leaving 9 bases between. CDR3 DNA sequence: TGTGCCAGCAGCCATGATGAGAGCTCCTACAATGAGCAGTTCTTC. Its translation: CASSHDESSYNEQFF.

This rearrangement joins TRBV18 to TRBJ2-7, with 14 bases matching TRBD2. With 1 base clipped from V and 4 bases from J, the junction kept 12 bases outside the gene matches. This CDR3 is built from 19 residues. Germline-derived CDR1 and CDR2 are KGHSH and LQKENI. CDR3 residues: CASSPLYPGTSGRVYEQYF. The DNA of the CDR3 is TGTGCCAGCTCACCACTATACCCCGGGACTAGCGGGAGAGTGTACGAGCAGTACTTC.

V gene TRBV11-2 combines with J gene TRBJ1-2; 10 nucleotides agree with TRBD1. J lost 5 bases, V lost 6 bases, and 3 bases had no gene match. The CDR3 contains 13 residues. The germline V gene has CDR1 SGHAT and CDR2 FQNNGV. Written as DNA, the CDR3 is TGTGCCAGCAGGCGGACAGGGGGTTATGGCTACACCTTC. This codes for CASRRTGGYGYTF.

The chain uses TRBV10-2 and TRBJ2-5, with D possibly TRBD2 on 6 matching bases. CDR1 and CDR2 from the germline V gene are WSHSY and SAAADI. The CDR3 runs to 17 residues. With 6 bases removed from V and 5 bases from J, the gap between germline ends came to 25 bases. The DNA for the CDR3 is TGCGCCAGCAGAAACCACATCCCGGGACTTGTGTGGGAGACCCAGTACTTC. Protein product: CASRNHIPGLVWETQYF.

V usage is TRBV7-3 and J usage is TRBJ2-3; no definite D call. The V end lost 1 base, the J end lost 2 bases, and 7 bases lay between the germline ends. In germline, CDR1 is SGHTA, CDR2 FQGTGA. This CDR3 spans 14 amino acids. The CDR3 DNA reads as TGTGCCAGCAGCTTAAGTCGTAACACAGATACGCAGTATTTT. Its protein is CASSLSRNTDTQYF.

V is TRBV5-1 and J is TRBJ1-1, with D maybe TRBD1 (5 bases). CDR1 and CDR2 (germline): SGHRS, YFSETQ. V was shortened by 6 bases and J by 1 base, with 13 bases between the two germline ends. The CDR3 has 14 residues. CDR3 sequence (DNA): TGCGCCAGCACCTTAGGGACTCAGAACACTGAAGCTTTCTTT. This translates into CASTLGTQNTEAFF.

The chain links TRBV28 to TRBJ2-3, with D possibly matching TRBD1 (6 bases). V was pared by 5 bases and J by 3 bases, with 15 bases between. In germline, CDR1 is MDHEN, CDR2 SYDVKM. CDR3 size: 15 residues. The CDR3 region has the DNA TGTGCCAGCAGTCTACAGGGATATCAGACAGATACGCAGTATTTT. Encoded protein: CASSLQGYQTDTQYF. Full variable domain (rest looked up from reference TRBV28 and TRBJ2-3): DVKVTQSSRYLVKRTGEKVFLECVQDMDHENMFWYRQDPGLGLRLIYFSYDVKMKEKGDIPEGYSVSREKKERFSLILESASTNQTSMYLCASSLQGYQTDTQYFGPGTRLTVL.

The V call is TRBV7-8, the J call TRBJ2-7; 7 bases agree with TRBD1. Trimming removed 4 bases from V and 2 bases from J; junction bases left unmatched: 8. The CDR3 spans 15 residues. The germline V gene has CDR1 SGHVS and CDR2 FQNEAQ. The CDR3 spells CASSSMDRLTYEQYF. For the CDR3, the DNA is TGTGCCAGCAGCTCCATGGACAGGCTCACCTACGAGCAGTACTTC.